A selection of T cell receptor beta chains follows, all from one sample in a study of T-cell memory formation after mild COVID-19. TCRdb used MiXCR to reprocess the 5' RACE reads, holding one entry per CDR3 protein. The sample lists 98,000 or so distinct CDR3 sequences, about a sixth occurring once. Source material: PBMCs or a T cell subset sorted from them (not recorded which). These receptor sequences come from a man younger than 35 who had mild COVID-19 (a few samples of this study predate the infection). Cell type and time point are not known. CDR3s include the opening cysteine and the closing phenylalanine or tryptophan. The D gene is left open where the match is weak. Clone size appears in some rows only: once, few, many, or a class for an expanded clone.

few | . | TRBJ2-3 | TRBV6-5 | TGTGCCAGCAGGTCTGGGGGGCAGGGCGTGACAGATACGCAGTATTTT | CASRSGGQGVTDTQYF
. | . | TRBJ2-5 | TRBV2 | TGTGCCAGCAGTGAAGCTCCAGGGTTAGGATCAGAGACCCAGTACTTC | CASSEAPGLGSETQYF
few | . | TRBJ2-3 | TRBV4-3 | TGCGCCAGCAGCCCCATGGCGGGGGCTGGGGATACGCAGTATTTT | CASSPMAGAGDTQYF
few | TRBD2 | TRBJ2-3 | TRBV11-2 | TGTGCCAGCAGCTCGGGACTAGCGGGGGGGCCTACGCAGTATTTT | CASSSGLAGGPTQYF
. | . | TRBJ2-5 | TRBV2 | TGTGCCAGCAGTGAGCTGGGACAAGGATACCAAGAGACCCAGTACTTC | CASSELGQGYQETQYF
. | TRBD1 | TRBJ2-3 | TRBV2 | TGTGCCAGCAGTGGCCAGGGGGCGACAGATACGCAGTATTTT | CASSGQGATDTQYF
many | TRBD1 | TRBJ1-5 | TRBV7-8 | TGTGCCAGCAGCCCCTTTGGACAGGGGGCGATTCAGCCCCAGCATTTT | CASSPFGQGAIQPQHF
. | TRBD1 | TRBJ2-5 | TRBV5-4 | TGTGCCAGCAGCCCACAGGGGCCTCAGGGGAAGACCCAGTACTTC | CASSPQGPQGKTQYF
few | . | TRBJ1-1 | TRBV7-9 | TGTGCCAGCAGCTTAGCGCGAGTACTAGTCACTGAAGCTTTCTTT | CASSLARVLVTEAFF
. | TRBD1 | TRBJ1-5 | TRBV20-1 | TGCAGTGCTATCCTTGACAGGGGCGGCCAGCCCCAGCATTTT | CSAILDRGGQPQHF
. | . | TRBJ2-5 | TRBV9 | TGTGCCAGCAGCGTAGTAGGGGAGTACCAAGAGACCCAGTACTTC | CASSVVGEYQETQYF
many | . | TRBJ1-5 | TRBV12-3/TRBV12-4 | TGTGCCAGCAGTCAGAACAGGGCCCATGAGCCCCAGCATTTT | CASSQNRAHEPQHF
. | . | TRBJ2-1 | TRBV4-3 | TGCGCCAGCAGCCGCCGCCAGGGGCCCCAGCAGTTCTTC | CASSRRQGPQQFF
. | . | TRBJ1-3 | TRBV14 | TGTGCCAGCAGCCAAGCGGTGGAGGACACCATATATTTT | CASSQAVEDTIYF
few | . | TRBJ2-3 | TRBV5-4 | TGTGCCAGCAGCTGGGGTGGTTCTAGCACAGATACGCAGTATTTT | CASSWGGSSTDTQYF
few | . | TRBJ1-5 | TRBV14 | TGTGCCAGCAGCCAAGGTCCCGGTCAGCCCCAGCATTTT | CASSQGPGQPQHF
few | TRBD2 | TRBJ2-1 | TRBV20-1 | TGCAGTGCTAGAGACTCCCAGCGGGGGGCCTACAATGAGCAGTTCTTC | CSARDSQRGAYNEQFF
few | TRBD2 | TRBJ2-3 | TRBV12-3/TRBV12-4 | TGTGCCAGCAGTTTAGTTAGCGGGGGGGCCGGACCGCAGTATTTT | CASSLVSGGAGPQYF
. | . | TRBJ2-5 | TRBV7-2 | TGTGCCAGCAGCGAGAGGGGCGGACAAGAGACCCAGTACTTC | CASSERGGQETQYF
few | TRBD1 | TRBJ2-1 | TRBV28 | TGTGCCAGCACCCAGGGGGGGACAGGGGGTAATACTGAGCAGTTCTTC | CASTQGGTGGNTEQFF
few | TRBD2 | TRBJ2-5 | TRBV11-2 | TGTGCCAGCAGCGAGTACGGGACTAGGAGAGAGACCCAGTACTTC | CASSEYGTRRETQYF
few | TRBD1 | TRBJ2-3 | TRBV6-2/TRBV6-3 | TGTGCCAGCAGTTACGGGGGACAGGGGGAGGTGGATACGCAGTATTTT | CASSYGGQGEVDTQYF
. | . | TRBJ1-1 | TRBV5-1 | TGCGCCAGCAGCTTGGCTCCAGGGTTCAACATGAACACTGAAGCTTTCTTT | CASSLAPGFNMNTEAFF
few | TRBD1 | TRBJ2-5 | TRBV7-2 | TGTGCCAGCAGCTTAGCTGGTACAGGGGGACAAGAGACCCAGTACTTC | CASSLAGTGGQETQYF
. | TRBD1 | TRBJ2-5 | TRBV3-1 | TGTGCCAGCAGCCTCAGGGGGCGCGGAGAGACCCAGTACTTC | CASSLRGRGETQYF
few | . | TRBJ2-5 | TRBV7-2 | TGTGCCAGCAGCTTAGGGCAGCACCAAGAGACCCAGTACTTC | CASSLGQHQETQYF
. | . | TRBJ2-2 | TRBV15 | TGTGCCACCAGCAGAGATCGGGGAACTAGGGAGCTGTTTTTT | CATSRDRGTRELFF
few | . | TRBJ2-1 | TRBV12-3/TRBV12-4 | TGTGCCAGCAACGGACAGATCTCCTACAATGAGCAGTTCTTC | CASNGQISYNEQFF
once | TRBD1 | TRBJ1-1 | TRBV20-1 | TGCAGTGCCGGGACAGGGGGCGCGGGGACTGAAGCTTTCTTT | CSAGTGGAGTEAFF
many | . | TRBJ2-3 | TRBV4-1 | TGCGCCAGCAGCCAAGATGGAGGGGGAGGAGATACGCAGTATTTT | CASSQDGGGGDTQYF